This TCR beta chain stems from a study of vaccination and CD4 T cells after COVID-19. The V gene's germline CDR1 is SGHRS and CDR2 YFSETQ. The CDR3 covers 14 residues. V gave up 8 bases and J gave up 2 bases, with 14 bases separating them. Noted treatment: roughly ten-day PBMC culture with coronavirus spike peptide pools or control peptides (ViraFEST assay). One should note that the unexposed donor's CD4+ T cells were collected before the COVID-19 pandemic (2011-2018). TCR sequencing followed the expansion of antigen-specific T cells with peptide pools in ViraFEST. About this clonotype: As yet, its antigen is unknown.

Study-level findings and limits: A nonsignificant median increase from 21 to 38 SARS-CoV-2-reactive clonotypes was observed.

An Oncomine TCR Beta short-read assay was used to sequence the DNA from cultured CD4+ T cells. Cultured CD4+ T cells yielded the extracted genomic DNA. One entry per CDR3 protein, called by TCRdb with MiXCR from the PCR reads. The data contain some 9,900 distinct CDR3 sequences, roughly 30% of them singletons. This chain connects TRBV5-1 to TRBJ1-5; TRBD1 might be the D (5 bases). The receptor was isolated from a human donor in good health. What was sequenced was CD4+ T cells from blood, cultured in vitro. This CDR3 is CASSQGGGNQPQHF. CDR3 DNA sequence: TGCGCCAGTTCCCAGGGCGGTGGCAATCAGCCCCAGCATTTT.